This T cell receptor (beta chain) originates from a study of T-cell reconstitution after alpha-beta-depleted transplantation in children. This sample's TCRbeta library carried unique molecular identifier barcodes. Each CDR3 protein gets one entry after TCRdb re-called the PCR reads with MiXCR. The sample lists about a million distinct CDR3 sequences; roughly 31% were seen once. The CDR3 is made up of 13 amino acids. Trimming removed 2 bases from V and 5 bases from J, with 10 bases in between. Germline V CDR1 and CDR2: SGHRS, YFSETQ. This chain uses TRBV5-1 with TRBJ2-5; either TRBD1 or TRBD2 may supply D (5 bases each). The sequence derives from a boy less than two years old who had a stem cell transplant for SCID, so the T cells may come from the graft donor. Sequencing used PBMCs, mostly from graft donor cells, obtained 360 days after TCRalphabeta/CD19-depleted stem cell transplant. DNA for the CDR3: TGCGCCAGCAGCTTTGGGACGGGGGAGACCCAGTACTTC. It encodes CASSFGTGETQYF.